A single sample is the source of the 22 T cell receptor beta chains below, sequenced in a study of blood T cell repertoires in COVID-19. The repertoire was sequenced with immunoSEQ multiplex PCR; TCRdb's copy has only in-frame clones and lacks some. In the table there are roughly 150,000 clones, 80% to 90% of which are singletons. The sequencing sample was made of peripheral blood. The receptor source for this set is a man between 18 and 35 years old with COVID-19, enrolled during active disease.

This sequence joins TRBV19 and TRBJ1-2; 8 bases line up with TRBD1. J gave up 6 bases and V 0 bases, and 9 bases lay outside the gene matches. Germline V lookup: CDR1 LNHDA, CDR2 SQIVND (reference sequence). The CDR3 extends over 16 amino acids. CDR3 in amino acids: CASSIDGQGISDGYTF. The CDR3 DNA reads as TGTGCCAGTAGTATAGACGGACAGGGAATATCGGATGGCTACACCTTC.

The V gene is TRBV7-2, the J gene TRBJ2-5; D possibly corresponds to TRBD1 (5 bases). Trimming cost V 1 base and J 1 base, with 7 bases left between them. The CDR3 sequence is 14 residues long. Germline V CDR1 and CDR2: SGHTA, FQGNSA. CDR3 in DNA: TGTGCCAGCAGCTTAGACAGGCGCCAAGAGACCCAGTACTTC. Its translation is CASSLDRRQETQYF.

A few counts support this clone. This chain uses TRBV30 with TRBJ2-3, with 11 bases aligning to TRBD2. The CDR3 length is 14 residues. V shed 2 bases, J shed 5 bases, and the junction held 3 bases outside the gene matches. Germline CDR1 reads GTSNPN; CDR2 reads SVGIG (reference sequence). CDR3 protein: CAWSLGLAEDTQYF. In DNA form, the CDR3 reads TGTGCCTGGAGTTTGGGACTAGCGGAAGATACGCAGTATTTT.

J is TRBJ1-2 and V is TRBV28; D ambiguous. V shed 5 bases and J shed 2 bases, with 12 bases lying between them. Germline values: CDR1 MDHEN, CDR2 SYDVKM. The length of the CDR3 is 14 residues. The chain's CDR3 is CASSDPRSNYGYTF. The DNA of the CDR3 is TGTGCCAGCAGTGACCCTAGGTCAAACTATGGCTACACCTTC.

V gene TRBV6-1 combines with J gene TRBJ2-5; possibly TRBD1 for D (6 bases). V lost 1 base, J lost 2 bases, and 8 bases lay in between. This CDR3 is 14 amino acids long. The germline V gene encodes CDR1 MNHNS and CDR2 SASEGT. CDR3 DNA sequence: TGTGCCAGCAGTGAAGGGACAGTTCAAGAGACCCAGTACTTC. The encoded protein is CASSEGTVQETQYF.

This chain links TRBV5-1 with TRBJ2-1; TRBD2 might be the D (6 bases). The ends were cut back, 4 bases at V and 1 base at J, with 12 bases in the middle. CDR3 length: 15 residues. In germline, CDR1 is SGHRS, CDR2 YFSETQ. The CDR3 DNA is TGCGCCAGCAGCCTGAGCGGGTTTTCCTACAATGAGCAGTTCTTC. This codes for CASSLSGFSYNEQFF.

The V gene is TRBV19, the J gene TRBJ2-6; a weak D match, TRBD1 (5 bases). CDR1 is LNHDA and CDR2 is SQIVND in the germline V gene (reference sequence). The length of the CDR3 is 18 residues. Trimming took off 5 bases at V and 0 bases at J, with 17 bases between the two ends. Here the CDR3 reads CASSLTRQPSSGANVLTF. In DNA, the CDR3 is TGTGCCAGTAGTTTGACCCGACAGCCCTCCTCTGGGGCCAACGTCCTGACTTTC.

This chain joins TRBV6-6 and TRBJ2-2; weak D call: TRBD1 (6 bases). Germline V lookup: CDR1 MNHNY, CDR2 SVGAGI (reference sequence). Trimming pared 2 bases from V and 0 bases from J, leaving 7 bases between. This CDR3 contains 15 residues. As DNA, the CDR3 is TGTGCCAGCAGTTACGACAGGTCGAACACCGGGGAGCTGTTTTTT. Amino acid sequence: CASSYDRSNTGELFF.

This chain joins TRBV20-1 and TRBJ2-3, with D tentatively TRBD1 (5 bases). Trimming took 3 bases from V and 5 from J, leaving 6 bases between them. The CDR3 is 11 residues long. Germline V gene lookup returns CDR1 DFQATT and CDR2 SNEGSKA (reference sequence). The CDR3 loop reads CSASRGDTQYF. The CDR3 DNA reads as TGCAGTGCTAGTAGGGGAGATACGCAGTATTTT.

This clone was seen ten or more times. Other nucleotide sequences from this sample produce the same CDR3. The chain employs TRBV5-6 and TRBJ1-6; D gene ambiguous. The V gene's germline CDR1 is SGHDT and CDR2 YYEEEE. This CDR3 has 14 residues. With 0 bases removed from V and 3 bases from J, the gap between germline ends came to 4 bases. The CDR3 DNA follows: TGTGCCAGCAGCTTGGCAGGCTATAATTCACCCCTCCACTTT. Its protein product is CASSLAGYNSPLHF.

The chain is built from TRBV6-2 or TRBV6-3 and TRBJ2-2, with 8 bases aligning to TRBD2. The CDR3 has 17 residues. CDR1 and CDR2 from the germline V gene are MNHEY and SVGEGT. Trimming removed 0 bases from V and 0 bases from J; junction bases left unmatched: 3. Written as DNA, the CDR3 is TGTGCCAGCAGTTACTCGACTAGCGAACCGAACACCGGGGAGCTGTTTTTT. As protein: CASSYSTSEPNTGELFF.

The chain employs TRBV7-2 and TRBJ1-2, with a weak D call TRBD1 (5 bases). The CDR3 consists of 16 residues. Germline CDR1 SGHTA, CDR2 FQGNSA. The V end lost 1 base, the J end lost 0 bases, and 12 bases lay between the germline ends. In DNA, the CDR3 is TGTGCCAGCAGCTTAGAAGGGGCCCGTTCTAACTATGGCTACACCTTC. Its translation: CASSLEGARSNYGYTF.

The rearrangement uses TRBV30 and TRBJ2-1; D remains ambiguous. CDR1 is GTSNPN, CDR2 SVGIG, per germline (reference sequence). The ends were cut back, 1 base at V and 12 bases at J, with 10 bases in the middle. This CDR3 region has 11 residues. In nucleotides, the CDR3 is TGTGCCTGGAGTGGTCGTGTCAGGCAGTTCTTC. It is translated as CAWSGRVRQFF.

CDR3 region: CASSGEQENEQYF. The CDR3 DNA reads as TGTGCCAGCAGCGGGGAGCAAGAAAACGAGCAGTACTTC. The chain is built from TRBV11-3 and TRBJ2-7; possible D gene TRBD2, 5 bases. This CDR3 has 13 amino acids. The ends were cut back, 5 bases at V and 5 bases at J, with 13 bases in the middle. Germline CDR1 reads SGHNT; CDR2 reads YENEEA. Based on the CDR3 plus reference TRBV11-3 and TRBJ2-7, the full variable domain is EAGVVQSPRYKIIEKKQPVAFWCNPISGHNTLYWYLQNLGQGPELLIRYENEEAVDDSQLPKDRFSAERLKGVDSTLKIQPAELGDSAVYLCASSGEQENEQYFGPGTRLTVT.

V and J are TRBV5-1 and TRBJ1-3; possible D gene TRBD1, 6 bases. Germline V gives CDR1 SGHRS, CDR2 YFSETQ. The ends were cut back, 4 bases at V and 0 bases at J, with 14 bases in the middle. This CDR3 comprises 16 residues. Here the CDR3 reads CASSPVRGGSGNTIYF. CDR3 in DNA: TGCGCCAGCAGCCCCGTTAGGGGGGGCTCTGGAAACACCATATATTTT.

V and J are TRBV7-2 and TRBJ2-2; TRBD1 agrees at 10 bases. V dropped 7 bases and J dropped 4; count of bases not matched to a gene: 3. This CDR3 has 14 residues. Germline CDR1 reads SGHTA; CDR2 reads FQGNSA. The CDR3 DNA reads TGTGCCAGCATCGGGACAGGGGCCACCGGGGAGCTGTTTTTT. This encodes CASIGTGATGELFF. The entire variable domain, with the rest obtained from reference TRBV7-2 and TRBJ2-2, is as follows: GAGVSQSPSNKVTEKGKDVELRCDPISGHTALYWYRQSLGQGLEFLIYFQGNSAPDKSGLPSDRFSAERTGGSVSTLTIQRTQQEDSAVYLCASIGTGATGELFFGEGSRLTVL.

The V call is TRBV19, the J call TRBJ1-1; D gene ambiguous. The germline V gene has CDR1 LNHDA and CDR2 SQIVND (reference sequence). The V end was cut by 10 bases, the J end by 0 bases, with 6 bases between. CDR3 length equals 11 residues. The CDR3 sequence is CATGMNTEAFF. The CDR3 DNA is TGTGCCACGGGGATGAACACTGAAGCTTTCTTT. Combining the CDR3 with reference TRBV19 and TRBJ1-1 gives the whole variable domain DGGITQSPKYLFRKEGQNVTLSCEQNLNHDAMYWYRQDPGQGLRLIYYSQIVNDFQKGDIAEGYSVSREKKESFPLTVTSAQKNPTAFYLCATGMNTEAFFGQGTRLTVV.

The CDR3 loop is CATAPRLRGTDTQYF. The CDR3 DNA reads TGTGCCACCGCACCGCGTTTAAGAGGCACAGATACGCAGTATTTT. The V gene is TRBV24-1, the J gene TRBJ2-3; D remains unclear. This CDR3 has 15 residues. Looked up from germline, CDR1 is KGHDR and CDR2 is SFDVKD. V was pared by 9 bases and J by 1 base, with 16 bases between.

This clone was found once. The J gene is TRBJ2-3, the V gene TRBV18, with 10 bases lining up with TRBD1. CDR1 KGHSH and CDR2 LQKENI come from the germline V gene. CDR3 length: 15 residues. V was pared by 3 bases and J by 2 bases, with 2 bases of the junction left unmatched. The CDR3 loop is CASSPGTGATDTQYF. The CDR3 nucleotides are TGTGCCAGCTCACCGGGGACAGGGGCCACAGATACGCAGTATTTT. The full variable domain, its missing parts supplied by reference TRBV18 and TRBJ2-3, is NAGVMQNPRHLVRRRGQEARLRCSPMKGHSHVYWYRQLPEEGLKFMVYLQKENIIDESGMPKERFSAEFPKEGPSILRIQQVVRGDSAAYFCASSPGTGATDTQYFGPGTRLTVL.

The genes are TRBV9 and TRBJ1-1, with 8 bases identical to TRBD1. Germline assignment: CDR1 SGDLS and CDR2 YYNGEE. The J segment lost 0 bases and the V segment lost 0 bases, leaving 7 bases of the junction unmatched. The CDR3 sequence is 17 residues long. The CDR3 DNA reads as TGTGCCAGCAGCGTAGAAGGACAGGGTATTCTGAACACTGAAGCTTTCTTT. Residues: CASSVEGQGILNTEAFF.

This clone was counted once. CDR3 in DNA: TGTGCCAGCAGGAAACAGGGGGATGGCTACACCTTC. Translation: CASRKQGDGYTF. The V call is TRBV27, the J call TRBJ1-2, with 8 positions matching TRBD1. Germline loops: CDR1 MNHEY, CDR2 SMNVEV (reference sequence). V trimming: 6 bases; J trimming: 6 bases; junction bases outside the gene matches: 3. The CDR3 is made up of 12 amino acids.

The rearrangement uses TRBV28 and TRBJ1-1; TRBD1 matches 7 bases. The V and J ends lost 8 bases and 4 bases, in that order; junction bases with no gene match: 7. Germline V gives CDR1 MDHEN, CDR2 SYDVKM. The CDR3 loop spans 13 amino acids. CDR3 DNA: TGTGCCAGCCGACCCAGGGGGGTCACTGAAGCTTTCTTT. Protein sequence: CASRPRGVTEAFF.